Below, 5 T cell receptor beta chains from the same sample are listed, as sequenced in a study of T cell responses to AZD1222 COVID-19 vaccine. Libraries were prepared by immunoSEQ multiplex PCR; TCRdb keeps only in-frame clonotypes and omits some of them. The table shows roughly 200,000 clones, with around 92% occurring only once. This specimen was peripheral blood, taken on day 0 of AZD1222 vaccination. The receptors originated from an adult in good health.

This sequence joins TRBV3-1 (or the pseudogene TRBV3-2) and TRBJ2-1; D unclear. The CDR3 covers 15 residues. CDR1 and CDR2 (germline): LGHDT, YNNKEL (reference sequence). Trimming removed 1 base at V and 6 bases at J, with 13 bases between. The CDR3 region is CASSQARPKINEQFF. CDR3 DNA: TGTGCCAGCAGCCAAGCGAGGCCCAAGATCAATGAGCAGTTCTTC.

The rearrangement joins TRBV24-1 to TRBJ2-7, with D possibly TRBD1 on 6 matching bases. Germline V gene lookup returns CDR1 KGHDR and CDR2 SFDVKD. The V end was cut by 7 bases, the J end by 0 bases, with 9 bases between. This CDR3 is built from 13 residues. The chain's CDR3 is CATSGTPSYEQYF. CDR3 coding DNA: TGTGCCACCAGCGGGACACCCTCCTACGAGCAGTACTTC.

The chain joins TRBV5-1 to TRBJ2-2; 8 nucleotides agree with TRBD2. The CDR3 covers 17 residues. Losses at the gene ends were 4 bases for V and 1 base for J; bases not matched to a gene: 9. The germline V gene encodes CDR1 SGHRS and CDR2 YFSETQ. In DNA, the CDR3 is TGCGCCAGCAGCACTATTCCAGCGGGGGTGAACACCGGGGAGCTGTTTTTT. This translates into CASSTIPAGVNTGELFF.

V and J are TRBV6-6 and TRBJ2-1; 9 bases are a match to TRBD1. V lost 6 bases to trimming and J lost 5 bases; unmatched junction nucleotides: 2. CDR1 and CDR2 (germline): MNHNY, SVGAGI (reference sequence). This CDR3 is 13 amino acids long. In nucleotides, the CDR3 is TGTGCCAGCAGGACAGGGGGGAACAATGAGCAGTTCTTC. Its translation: CASRTGGNNEQFF.

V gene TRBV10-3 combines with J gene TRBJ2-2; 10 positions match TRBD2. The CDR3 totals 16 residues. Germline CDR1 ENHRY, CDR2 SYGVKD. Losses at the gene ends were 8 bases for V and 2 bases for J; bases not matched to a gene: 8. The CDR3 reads CAIAASGGINTGELFF. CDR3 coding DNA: TGTGCCATCGCTGCTAGCGGGGGCATCAACACCGGGGAGCTGTTTTTT.